These T cell receptor beta chains were read from a single sample in a study of read filtering for tumor transcriptome and immune sequencing. TCRdb fed the reads into MiXCR, producing one record per CDR3 protein. The data show tens of thousands of distinct CDR3 sequences, approximately 15% seen once. Sequenced sample: a population of CD138-negative cells sorted from bone marrow. These TCRs come from a donor at least 40 years old with multiple myeloma. CDR3s include the opening cysteine and the closing phenylalanine or tryptophan. A D gene is named only where the DNA matches it firmly. Size is stated for part of the rows, as once, few or many counts, or as a class when the clone is expanded.

v_call	j_call	d_call	clone_size	cdr3_aa	cdr3_nt
TRBV29-1	TRBJ2-1	.	.	CGGTAASYNEQFF	TGCGGCGGCACTGCGGCTTCCTACAATGAGCAGTTCTTC
TRBV7-3	TRBJ2-6	.	many	CASSPRVGLAPSSGANVLTF	TGTGCCAGCAGCCCAAGAGTAGGGCTAGCGCCAAGCTCTGGGGCCAACGTCCTGACTTTC
TRBV20-1	TRBJ2-5	TRBD2	many	CSARGSWGRDQETQYF	TGCAGTGCTAGAGGGTCTTGGGGGAGGGATCAAGAGACCCAGTACTTC
TRBV2	TRBJ2-3	.	many	CASPDTDTQYF	TGTGCCTCCCCAGACACAGATACGCAGTATTTT
TRBV20-1	TRBJ2-4	.	many	CSASQAPDPKNIQYF	TGCAGTGCTAGCCAAGCTCCGGATCCCAAAAACATTCAGTACTTC
TRBV11-2	TRBJ2-7	TRBD2	many	CASSHGTSGAYEQYF	TGTGCCAGCAGCCACGGGACTAGCGGTGCCTACGAGCAGTACTTC
TRBV2	TRBJ2-5	TRBD2	many	CASSELGTRETQYF	TGTGCCAGCAGTGAACTTGGGACTAGAGAGACCCAGTACTTC
TRBV7-3	TRBJ2-1	.	many	CASRSGVGSYNEQFF	TGTGCCAGCAGGTCGGGAGTAGGGTCCTACAATGAGCAGTTCTTC
TRBV29-1	TRBJ1-1	.	many	CSVEIPGHNTEAFF	TGCAGCGTTGAGATCCCGGGGCACAACACTGAAGCTTTCTTT
TRBV5-1	TRBJ2-7	TRBD2	few	CASSFARGLAGDYEQYF	TGCGCCAGCAGCTTTGCGAGGGGACTAGCGGGGGACTACGAGCAGTACTTC
TRBV7-9	TRBJ2-3	.	many	CASGQNTDTQYF	TGTGCCAGCGGGCAGAACACAGATACGCAGTATTTT
TRBV29-1	TRBJ1-1	.	many	CSVEDPGVAFF	TGCAGCGTTGAAGATCCAGGGGTAGCTTTCTTT
TRBV20-1	TRBJ2-5	TRBD2	many	CSARRTSGHQETQYF	TGCAGTGCTCGGCGGACTAGCGGGCACCAAGAGACCCAGTACTTC
TRBV6-6	TRBJ1-5	.	many	CASRVQVNQPQHF	TGTGCCAGCAGAGTACAGGTCAATCAGCCCCAGCATTTT
TRBV27	TRBJ1-1	.	.	CASSFRAGIGAQGTEAFF	TGTGCCAGCAGTTTTAGGGCCGGGATAGGGGCACAAGGCACTGAAGCTTTCTTT
TRBV5-1	TRBJ2-1	TRBD1	many	CASSSDRAYDEQFF	TGCGCCAGCAGCTCGGACAGGGCGTACGATGAGCAGTTCTTC
TRBV5-1	TRBJ2-1	.	few	CASSYSAYNEQFF	TGCGCCAGCAGCTATAGCGCATACAATGAGCAGTTCTTC
TRBV5-1	TRBJ2-2	.	few	CASSLAYPNTGELFF	TGCGCCAGCAGCTTGGCCTACCCGAACACCGGGGAGCTGTTTTTT
TRBV20-1	TRBJ2-7	.	many	CSAGGLLYEQYF	TGCAGTGCAGGTGGACTACTCTACGAGCAGTACTTC
TRBV20-1	TRBJ2-2	TRBD2	.	CSAPGLAGGLNTGELFF	TGCAGTGCACCTGGACTAGCGGGAGGCCTGAACACCGGGGAGCTGTTTTTT
TRBV27	TRBJ2-7	TRBD1	many	CASSLKDRGHEQYF	TGTGCCAGCAGTTTGAAGGACAGGGGGCACGAGCAGTACTTC
TRBV28	TRBJ2-2	TRBD2	.	CASSFAGGTGELFF	TGTGCCAGCAGTTTTGCGGGGGGTACCGGGGAGCTGTTTTTT
TRBV5-5	TRBJ2-3	.	many	CASSLRGSTDTQYF	TGTGCCAGCAGCTTGCGGGGTAGCACAGATACGCAGTATTTT
TRBV5-1	TRBJ1-1	.	many	CASSSDSLNTEAFF	TGCGCCAGCAGCTCGGACAGCTTGAACACTGAAGCTTTCTTT
TRBV6-2/TRBV6-3	TRBJ1-1	.	many	CASSYVDRQNDMNTEAFF	TGTGCCAGCAGTTACGTAGACCGACAGAACGATATGAACACTGAAGCTTTCTTT
TRBV5-4	TRBJ2-1	.	many	CATFFGGGNNEQFF	TGTGCCACCTTCTTTGGAGGGGGAAACAATGAGCAGTTCTTC
TRBV15	TRBJ2-5	TRBD1	.	CATSRSGTDLGETQYF	TGTGCCACCAGCAGATCCGGGACAGATCTAGGAGAGACCCAGTACTTC
TRBV7-9	TRBJ1-1	TRBD1	many	CASSLPRGQPEAFF	TGTGCCAGCAGTTTACCCAGGGGACAGCCTGAAGCTTTCTTT
TRBV20-1	TRBJ2-7	.	.	CSARDQLQTYEQYF	TGCAGTGCTAGAGATCAACTACAGACCTACGAGCAGTACTTC
TRBV7-2	TRBJ2-7	.	few	CASSLVREGGEQYF	TGTGCCAGCAGCTTAGTCAGGGAAGGTGGCGAGCAGTACTTC
TRBV10-2	TRBJ2-1	.	many	CASSERNEQFF	TGCGCCAGCAGTGAAAGGAATGAGCAGTTCTTC
TRBV6-5	TRBJ1-1	.	many	CASKRGTEAFF	TGTGCCAGTAAGAGGGGCACTGAAGCTTTCTTT
TRBV25-1	TRBJ2-2	.	many	CASRKGNTGELFF	TGTGCCAGCAGGAAGGGTAACACCGGGGAGCTGTTTTTT
TRBV28	TRBJ1-2	.	many	CASSSFSGAQKGYTF	TGTGCCAGCAGCTCTTTTTCGGGGGCGCAAAAAGGCTACACCTTC
TRBV16	TRBJ2-5	TRBD1	few	CASSQSGQGQETQYF	TGTGCCAGCAGCCAATCGGGACAGGGGCAAGAGACCCAGTACTTC
TRBV7-8	TRBJ2-7	.	many	CASSLKADAEQYF	TGTGCCAGCAGCTTAAAGGCAGATGCCGAGCAGTACTTC